These T cell receptor beta chains were read from a single sample in a study of blood T cell repertoires in COVID-19. Clones were read by immunoSEQ multiplex PCR, and TCRdb kept only the in-frame ones, dropping some. The sample holds 65,000 to 90,000 clones; 80% to 95% are singletons and the top ten take 6.9%. The specimen was peripheral blood. These receptors were collected from a human donor in a cohort sampled during active COVID-19. CDR3s include the opening cysteine and the closing phenylalanine or tryptophan. A D gene is named only where the DNA matches it firmly. The size of a clone is reported for some rows only, either as once, few or many, or as a class for expanded clones.

>.|TRBJ1-4|TRBV28|.
CASSLYQGGEKLFF
TGTGCCAGCAGTTTATATCAGGGTGGGGAAAAACTGTTTTTT
>.|TRBJ2-5|TRBV18|TRBD1
CASSLQQGASLETQYF
TGTGCCAGCTCACTACAACAGGGGGCCTCGTTGGAGACCCAGTACTTC
>.|TRBJ2-3|TRBV7-8|TRBD1
CASSLAGGSRDTQYF
TGTGCCAGCAGCTTAGCAGGGGGCTCGCGCGATACGCAGTATTTT
>.|TRBJ2-1|TRBV5-8|TRBD2
CASSLSLAGGPSYNEQFF
TGTGCCAGCAGCTTGTCGCTAGCGGGGGGGCCGTCCTACAATGAGCAGTTCTTC
>.|TRBJ2-1|TRBV18|.
CASSPGLPKGHNEQFF
TGTGCCAGCTCACCAGGACTACCCAAAGGCCACAATGAGCAGTTCTTC
>.|TRBJ2-1|TRBV28|.
CASSSLKNEQFF
TGTGCCAGCAGTTCCCTAAAAAATGAGCAGTTCTTC
>.|TRBJ1-5|TRBV5-1|TRBD1
CASSPGQGAYQPQHF
TGCGCCAGCAGCCCAGGACAGGGGGCCTATCAGCCCCAGCATTTT
>.|TRBJ2-3|TRBV3-1/TRBV3-2|TRBD2
CASSQLAGADTQYF
TGTGCCAGCAGCCAGCTAGCGGGCGCAGATACGCAGTATTTT
>.|TRBJ1-3|TRBV27|.
CASSLDSRNTIYF
TGTGCCAGCAGTTTGGACAGCCGAAACACCATATATTTT
>.|TRBJ2-1|TRBV10-2|.
CASSGSPDYNEQFF
TGCGCCAGCAGTGGGAGTCCGGACTACAATGAGCAGTTCTTC
>.|TRBJ2-3|TRBV24-1|TRBD1
CATSDKTGSTDTQYF
TGTGCCACCAGTGATAAGACAGGGAGCACAGATACGCAGTATTTT
>.|TRBJ2-5|TRBV21-1|.
CASSNSRGGGLKHQNAETQYF
TGTGCCAGCAGCAACTCCCGAGGGGGGGGCCTAAAACACCAAAACGCAGAGACCCAGTACTTC
>.|TRBJ2-1|TRBV10-3|TRBD2
CAISDWTSGGAYEQFF
TGTGCCATCAGTGACTGGACTAGCGGGGGGGCCTATGAGCAGTTCTTC
>.|TRBJ1-6|TRBV18|.
CASSPEQGSSYNSPLHF
TGTGCCAGCTCACCCGAACAGGGAAGCTCCTATAATTCACCCCTCCACTTT
>.|TRBJ2-5|TRBV5-1|TRBD1
CASSLGGRQGTQETQYF
TGCGCCAGCAGCTTGGGTGGCCGACAGGGAACCCAAGAGACCCAGTACTTC
>.|TRBJ1-2|TRBV27|TRBD1
CASARDRGYGYTF
TGTGCCAGCGCCCGGGACAGGGGATATGGCTACACCTTC
>.|TRBJ1-2|TRBV19|.
CASSIVPGIYGYTF
TGTGCCAGTAGTATAGTACCAGGGATCTATGGCTACACCTTC
>.|TRBJ1-1|TRBV11-3|.
CASSLDLRGLAFF
TGTGCCAGCAGCTTAGATTTGCGAGGTCTAGCTTTCTTT
>.|TRBJ1-2|TRBV28|TRBD1
CASSIQGAGGYTF
TGTGCCAGCAGTATCCAGGGGGCAGGCGGCTACACCTTC
>.|TRBJ1-2|TRBV27|TRBD1
CASSYRGRGYTF
TGTGCCAGCAGTTACAGGGGTCGTGGCTACACCTTC
>.|TRBJ2-2|TRBV19|TRBD2
CASSRTSLPTGELFF
TGTGCCAGTAGTCGGACTAGCCTACCCACCGGGGAGCTGTTTTTT
>.|TRBJ2-3|TRBV30|.
CAWSQDRSTDTQYF
TGTGCCTGGAGTCAAGACAGGAGCACAGATACGCAGTATTTT
>.|TRBJ1-2|TRBV9|.
CASSASGGGTPSGYTF
TGTGCCAGCAGCGCGTCTGGGGGGGGGACCCCGAGTGGCTACACCTTC
>few|TRBJ2-5|TRBV20-1|.
CSARPEETQYF
TGCAGTGCTAGACCAGAAGAGACCCAGTACTTC
>.|TRBJ2-7|TRBV15|TRBD1
CATSTGQGSYEQYF
TGTGCCACCAGCACCGGACAGGGTTCCTACGAGCAGTACTTC
>once|TRBJ2-7|TRBV30|.
CAWSVGHPGRYEQYF
TGTGCCTGGAGTGTAGGCCACCCTGGGCGCTACGAGCAGTACTTC
>.|TRBJ1-6|TRBV7-2|.
CASSLGDSNSPLHF
TGTGCCAGCAGCTTAGGTGACTCGAATTCACCCCTCCACTTT
>.|TRBJ2-1|TRBV4-1|TRBD2
CASSQEGTSGGANEQFF
TGCGCCAGCAGCCAAGAAGGGACTAGCGGGGGGGCGAATGAGCAGTTCTTC
>once|TRBJ2-1|TRBV11-2|.
CASSVGGTTYNEQFF
TGTGCCAGCAGCGTCGGAGGTACAACCTACAATGAGCAGTTCTTC
>.|TRBJ1-2|TRBV6-5|.
CASAPAPGGYGYTF
TGTGCCAGCGCCCCCGCCCCCGGTGGCTATGGCTACACCTTC
>.|TRBJ2-5|TRBV5-1|TRBD2
CASTPGGAGGPWETQYF
TGCGCCAGCACCCCCGGCGGAGCGGGGGGGCCATGGGAGACCCAGTACTTC
>once|TRBJ2-2|TRBV9|TRBD2
CASSVGGGTGELFF
TGTGCCAGCAGCGTAGGGGGGGGCACCGGGGAGCTGTTTTTT
>.|TRBJ2-7|TRBV11-2|.
CASSGAGRYEQYF
TGTGCCAGCAGTGGTGCGGGGAGGTACGAGCAGTACTTC
>.|TRBJ1-1|TRBV19|.
CASTRNGQMNTEAFF
TGTGCCAGTACCCGAAATGGGCAAATGAACACTGAAGCTTTCTTT
>.|TRBJ2-7|TRBV5-1|.
CASKEYYEQYF
TGCGCCAGCAAGGAGTATTACGAGCAGTACTTC
>few|TRBJ2-7|TRBV2|.
CASSVRGNSYEQYF
TGTGCCAGCAGTGTACGGGGAAATTCCTACGAGCAGTACTTC
>.|TRBJ1-6|TRBV30|.
CAWSLDLSSPYNSPLHF
TGTGCCTGGAGTCTCGATTTATCAAGCCCGTATAATTCACCCCTCCACTTT
>.|TRBJ1-4|TRBV10-3|.
CAISGGGGEKLFF
TGTGCCATCAGTGGAGGGGGTGGTGAAAAACTGTTTTTT
>.|TRBJ1-1|TRBV6-2/TRBV6-3|.
CASSSPGKPLTEAFF
TGTGCCAGCAGTTCCCCAGGGAAACCCCTCACTGAAGCTTTCTTT
>.|TRBJ1-1|TRBV5-1|.
CASSLVAGPGTEAFF
TGCGCCAGCAGCTTGGTAGCAGGGCCCGGCACTGAAGCTTTCTTT
>.|TRBJ2-3|TRBV5-1|.
CASSLGLNTDTQYF
TGCGCCAGCAGCCTCGGACTAAACACAGATACGCAGTATTTT
>.|TRBJ2-5|TRBV3-1/TRBV3-2|TRBD2
CASSPLQRGTQYF
TGTGCCAGCAGCCCCTTGCAGCGGGGGACCCAGTACTTC
>.|TRBJ2-3|TRBV24-1|TRBD1
CATSERTGRTDTQYF
TGTGCCACCAGTGAAAGGACAGGGAGGACAGATACGCAGTATTTT
>.|TRBJ2-3|TRBV7-9|TRBD2
CASSSYPRQTSGDTQYF
TGTGCCAGCAGTTCCTACCCGCGTCAGACTAGCGGGGATACGCAGTATTTT
>.|TRBJ2-1|TRBV7-9|.
CASSYGSNNEQFF
TGTGCCAGCAGCTACGGGTCTAACAATGAGCAGTTCTTC